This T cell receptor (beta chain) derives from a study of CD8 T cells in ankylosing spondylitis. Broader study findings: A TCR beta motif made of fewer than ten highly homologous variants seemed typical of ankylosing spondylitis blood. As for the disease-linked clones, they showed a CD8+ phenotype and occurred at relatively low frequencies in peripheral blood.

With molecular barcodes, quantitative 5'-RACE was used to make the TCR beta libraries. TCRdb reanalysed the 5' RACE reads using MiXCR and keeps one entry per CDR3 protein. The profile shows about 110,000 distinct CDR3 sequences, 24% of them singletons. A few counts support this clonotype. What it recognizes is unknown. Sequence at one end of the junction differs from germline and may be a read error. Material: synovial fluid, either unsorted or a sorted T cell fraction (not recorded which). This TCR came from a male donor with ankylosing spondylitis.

As DNA, the CDR3 is TGTGCCAGCAGAACGGGACAGGGGAACCCCGGGGAGCTGTTTTTT. Its translation: CASRTGQGNPGELFF. The gene calls are TRBV12-3 or TRBV12-4 and TRBJ2-2, with 10 bases that match TRBD1. This CDR3 spans 15 amino acids.